Listed below are T cell receptor beta chains from one sample, sequenced in a study of PD-1 blockade in mismatch repair-deficient tumors. Repertoires were generated with immunoSEQ multiplex PCR, while TCRdb's copy carries only in-frame clones and drops some. The sample yields 45,000 to 55,000 clones, 81% seen once. The input for sequencing was peripheral blood, taken roughly 21 weeks after starting pembrolizumab. Receptor source: an adult with mismatch repair-deficient cancer. Each CDR3 is given with its conserved first and last residue. The D gene is left open where the match is weak.

V gene	J gene	D gene	CDR3 DNA	CDR3 protein
TRBV10-3	TRBJ2-1	TRBD2	TGTGCCATAGGACTAGCGGGCGGAAATGAGCAGTTCTTC	CAIGLAGGNEQFF
TRBV25-1	TRBJ1-4	-	TGTGCCAGCAGGGAGACAGGAATAACTGCAACTAATGAAAAACTGTTTTTT	CASRETGITATNEKLFF
TRBV6-4	TRBJ2-1	TRBD2	TGTGCCAGCATCTTGTTTTCGGCGGGAGTATGGTATGAGCAGTTCTTC	CASILFSAGVWYEQFF
TRBV19	TRBJ1-1	-	TGTGCCAGTAATTCGTTGGGGGAGAACACTGAAGCTTTCTTT	CASNSLGENTEAFF
TRBV27	TRBJ2-7	TRBD2	TGTGCCAGCAGCCTCGGGACTAGCGGGAGTCACGAGCAGTACTTC	CASSLGTSGSHEQYF
TRBV6-6	TRBJ2-2	TRBD1	TGTGCCAGCAGTCGACAGGGGACCGGGGAGCTGTTTTTT	CASSRQGTGELFF
TRBV2	TRBJ2-1	TRBD2	TGTGCCAGCAGAGGGACTAGCGGGAGATCCTACAATGAGCAGTTCTTC	CASRGTSGRSYNEQFF
TRBV6-6	TRBJ2-5	TRBD1	TGTGCCAGCAGTTACTCTGCGACAGGGGGCGCGGAGACCCAGTACTTC	CASSYSATGGAETQYF
TRBV15	TRBJ2-7	TRBD2	TGTGCCACCAGCAGAAAACCGGGACTAGCGGGAAGGAGCTCCTACGAGCAGTACTTC	CATSRKPGLAGRSSYEQYF
TRBV27	TRBJ2-1	TRBD1	TGTGCCAGCAGTTTAGGGACAGGTTACAATGAGCAGTTCTTC	CASSLGTGYNEQFF
TRBV5-4	TRBJ2-1	-	TGTGCCAGCAGCTCCACGGCAGCGGACAATGAGCAGTTCTTC	CASSSTAADNEQFF
TRBV5-4	TRBJ2-5	-	TGTGCCAGCAGCTCGGGAATGGGGATGGAGACCCAGTACTTC	CASSSGMGMETQYF
TRBV7-6	TRBJ2-7	-	TGTGCCAGCAGCCCCGGTCTAGCCAATTGGTACGAGCAGTACTTC	CASSPGLANWYEQYF
TRBV5-6	TRBJ1-2	-	TGTGCCAGCAGCTGGCCAAGCTCAGGGGAAGGGTTGTATGGCTACACCTTC	CASSWPSSGEGLYGYTF
TRBV6-6	TRBJ2-3	-	TGTGCCAGCAGTTGGGGACAAAAGCAGTATTTT	CASSWGQKQYF